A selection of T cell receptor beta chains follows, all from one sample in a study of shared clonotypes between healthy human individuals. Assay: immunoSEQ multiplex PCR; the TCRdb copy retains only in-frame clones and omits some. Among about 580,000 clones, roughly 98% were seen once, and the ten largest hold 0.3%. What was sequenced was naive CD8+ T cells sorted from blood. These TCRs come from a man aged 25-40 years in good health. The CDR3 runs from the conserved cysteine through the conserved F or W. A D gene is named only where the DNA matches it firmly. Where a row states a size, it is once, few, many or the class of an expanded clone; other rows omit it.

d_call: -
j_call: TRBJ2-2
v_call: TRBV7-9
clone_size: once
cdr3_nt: TGTGCCAGCTCGGGCTTAGAGAACACCGGGGAGCTGTTTTTT
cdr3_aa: CASSGLENTGELFF

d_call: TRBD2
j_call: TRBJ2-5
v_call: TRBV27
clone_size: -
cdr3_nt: TGTGCCAGCAGTTTACTAGCGGGAAGTCGGGAGACCCAGTACTTC
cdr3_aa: CASSLLAGSRETQYF

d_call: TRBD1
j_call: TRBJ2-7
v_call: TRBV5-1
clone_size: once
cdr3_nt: TGCGCCAGCAGCTTGTGGGACAGGGTCTACGAGCAGTACTTC
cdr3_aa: CASSLWDRVYEQYF

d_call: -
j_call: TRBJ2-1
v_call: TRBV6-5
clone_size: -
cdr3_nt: TGTGCCAGCAGTTCTAGGCAGTACAATGAGCAGTTCTTC
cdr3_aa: CASSSRQYNEQFF

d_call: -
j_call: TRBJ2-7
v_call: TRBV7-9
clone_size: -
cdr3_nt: TGTGCCAGCAGCCACCCCAGGGGGGAAACCGAGCAGTACTTC
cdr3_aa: CASSHPRGETEQYF

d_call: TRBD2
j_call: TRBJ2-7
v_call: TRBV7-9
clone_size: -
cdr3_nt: TGTGCCAGCAGCAAACTAGCGGGCAGGAGCGAGCAGTACTTC
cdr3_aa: CASSKLAGRSEQYF

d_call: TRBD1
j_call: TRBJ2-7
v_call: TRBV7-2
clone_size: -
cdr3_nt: TGTGCCGACCCGTGGGACAGGGCTTCCTACGAGCAGTACTTC
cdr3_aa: CADPWDRASYEQYF

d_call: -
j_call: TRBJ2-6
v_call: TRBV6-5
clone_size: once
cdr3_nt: TGTGCCAGCAGGGTATTGGGGGCTGGGGCCAACGTCCTGACTTTC
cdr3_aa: CASRVLGAGANVLTF

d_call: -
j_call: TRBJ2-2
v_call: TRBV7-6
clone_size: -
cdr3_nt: TGTGCCAGCAGCCCCGCCTTTGCCGGGGAGCTGTTTTTT
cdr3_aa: CASSPAFAGELFF

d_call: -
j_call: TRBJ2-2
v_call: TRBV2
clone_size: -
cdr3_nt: TGTGCCAGCAGTGAACTCCGGGGGGAGCTGTTTTTT
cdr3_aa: CASSELRGELFF

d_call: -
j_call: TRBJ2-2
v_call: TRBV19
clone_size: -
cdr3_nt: TGTGCCAGTAGTATCCTCGCTGGGGAGCTGTTTTTT
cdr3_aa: CASSILAGELFF

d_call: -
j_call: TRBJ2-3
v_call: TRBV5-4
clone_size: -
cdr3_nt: TGTGCCAGCAGCTTTATAGGGGCCCAAACAGATACGCAGTATTTT
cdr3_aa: CASSFIGAQTDTQYF

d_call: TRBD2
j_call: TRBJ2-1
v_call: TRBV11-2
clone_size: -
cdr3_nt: TGTGCCAGCAGCCCGAGTAGAAGCGGGAGCTTCTCCTACAATGAGCAGTTCTTC
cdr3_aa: CASSPSRSGSFSYNEQFF

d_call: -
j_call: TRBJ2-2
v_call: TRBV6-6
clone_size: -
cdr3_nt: TGTGCCAGCAGCTACTTCCCGGGACAGAACACCGGGGAGCTGTTTTTT
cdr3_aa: CASSYFPGQNTGELFF

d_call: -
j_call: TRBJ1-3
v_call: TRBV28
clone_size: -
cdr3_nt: TGTGCCAGCAGTTTGGCAAACACCATATATTTT
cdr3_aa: CASSLANTIYF

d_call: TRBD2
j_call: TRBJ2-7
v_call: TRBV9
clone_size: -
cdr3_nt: TGTGCCAGCAGCACCTCTAGCGGGAGGGGAAACGTGCAGTACTTC
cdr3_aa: CASSTSSGRGNVQYF

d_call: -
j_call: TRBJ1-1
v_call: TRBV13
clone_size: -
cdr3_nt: TGTGCCAGCAGCTTAGGCAATTTGGCAGGGTGGACTGAAGCTTTCTTT
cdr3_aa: CASSLGNLAGWTEAFF

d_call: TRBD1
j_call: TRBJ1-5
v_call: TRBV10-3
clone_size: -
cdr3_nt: TGTGCCATCAGTGAAGTAGGGACAGGGGATCAGCCCCAGCATTTT
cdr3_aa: CAISEVGTGDQPQHF

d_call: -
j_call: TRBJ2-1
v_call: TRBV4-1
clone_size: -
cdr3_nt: TGCGCCAGCAGCCAAGTTCCCGGCGGGGCCTCCTACAATGAGCAGTTCTTC
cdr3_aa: CASSQVPGGASYNEQFF

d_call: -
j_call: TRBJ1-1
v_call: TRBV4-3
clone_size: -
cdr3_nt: TGCGCCAGCAGCCAAGATCTAGCCCTCACTGAAGCTTTCTTT
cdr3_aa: CASSQDLALTEAFF

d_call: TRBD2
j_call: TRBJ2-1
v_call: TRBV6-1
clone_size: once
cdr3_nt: TGTGCCAGCAGTGTAGCGGGAGGGTACAATGAGCAGTTCTTC
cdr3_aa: CASSVAGGYNEQFF

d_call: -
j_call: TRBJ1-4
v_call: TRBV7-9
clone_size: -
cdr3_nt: TGTGCCAGCAGCTTAGTAGAAGACACAGGACGAGGGGGGAAACTGTTTTTT
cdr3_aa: CASSLVEDTGRGGKLFF

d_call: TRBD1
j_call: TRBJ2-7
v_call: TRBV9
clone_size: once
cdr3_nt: TGTGCCAGCAGCGTCGGACAGGACTACGAGCAGTACTTC
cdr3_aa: CASSVGQDYEQYF

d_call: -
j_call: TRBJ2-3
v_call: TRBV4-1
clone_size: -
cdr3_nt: TGCGCCAGCAGCCATATTGGGGGAGTCGAGGTAGATACGCAGTATTTT
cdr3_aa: CASSHIGGVEVDTQYF

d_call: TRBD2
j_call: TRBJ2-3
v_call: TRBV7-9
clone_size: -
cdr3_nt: TGTGCCAGCAGGAATAGCGGGATGGGCTCAGATACGCAGTATTTT
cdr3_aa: CASRNSGMGSDTQYF

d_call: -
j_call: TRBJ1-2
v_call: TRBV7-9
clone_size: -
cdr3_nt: TGTGCCAGCAGCTTAAGTCCTCGCCAGGGTATTCGTGGCTACACCTTC
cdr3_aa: CASSLSPRQGIRGYTF

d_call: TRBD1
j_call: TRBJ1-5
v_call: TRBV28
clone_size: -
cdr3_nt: TGTGCCACGGAACAGGGGGGCTTCGGTCAGCCCCAGCATTTT
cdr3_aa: CATEQGGFGQPQHF

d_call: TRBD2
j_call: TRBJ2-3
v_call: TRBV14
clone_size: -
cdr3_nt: TGTGCCAGCAGCAACCGGGACTATGCGCTTGTGCAGTATTTT
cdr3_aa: CASSNRDYALVQYF